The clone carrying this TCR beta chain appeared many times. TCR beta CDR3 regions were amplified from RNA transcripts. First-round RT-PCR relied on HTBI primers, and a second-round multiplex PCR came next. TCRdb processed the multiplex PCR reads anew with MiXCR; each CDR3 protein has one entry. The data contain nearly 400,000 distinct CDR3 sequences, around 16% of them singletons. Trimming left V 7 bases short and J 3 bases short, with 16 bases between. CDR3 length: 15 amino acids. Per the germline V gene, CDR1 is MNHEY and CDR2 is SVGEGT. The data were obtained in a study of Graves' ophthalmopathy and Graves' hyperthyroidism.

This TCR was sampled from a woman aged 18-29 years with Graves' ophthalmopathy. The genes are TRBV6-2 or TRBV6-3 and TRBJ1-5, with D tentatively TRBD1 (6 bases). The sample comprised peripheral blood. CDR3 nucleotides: TGTGCCAGCAAAGAGCCCGGGGACACCAATCAGCCCCAGCATTTT. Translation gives CASKEPGDTNQPQHF.